These 5 T cell receptor beta chains came from one sample sequenced in a study of identical twins. TCRdb reanalysed the 5' RACE reads using MiXCR and keeps one entry per CDR3 protein. The sample contains around 670,000 distinct CDR3 sequences, around 6% of which appear only once. The sequenced sample was naive T cells sorted from blood. These receptor sequences come from a man between 18 and 29 years old in good health.

This clonotype was detected ten times or more. The junction shows a germline mismatch at one end, possibly a read error. This chain joins TRBV5-1 and TRBJ2-2; D ambiguous. The germline CDR1 and CDR2 sequences are SGHRS and YFSETQ. The CDR3 consists of 12 residues. The CDR3 region is CASSPTTGELFF. Written as DNA, the CDR3 is TGTGCCAGCAGCCCGACTACCGGGGAGCTGTTTTTT.

Here the CDR3 reads CSAHGGQSTDTQYF. The DNA of the CDR3 is TGCAGTGCCCACGGAGGGCAGTCCACAGATACGCAGTATTTT. The V gene is TRBV20-1, the J gene TRBJ2-3; a possible D gene is TRBD2 (6 bases). Germline V gene lookup returns CDR1 DFQATT and CDR2 SNEGSKA (reference sequence). V was pared by 6 bases and J by 2 bases, with 15 bases between. CDR3 length: 14 amino acids.

In its sample, this clonotype was seen a few times. V usage is TRBV7-2 and J usage is TRBJ2-7; D unclear. Per germline, CDR1 SGHTA and CDR2 FQGNSA. The V end lost 5 bases, the J end lost 4 bases, and 15 bases lay between the germline ends. The CDR3 runs to 14 residues. The CDR3 nucleotides are TGTGCCAGCAGCCCCGATCCGGGCCCTTACGAGCAGTACTTC. As protein: CASSPDPGPYEQYF.

Ten or more counts support this clonotype. The V and J genes are TRBV7-7 and TRBJ2-1; tentative D call: TRBD1 (5 bases). The CDR3 contains 15 residues. The V gene's germline CDR1 is SSHAT and CDR2 FNYEAQ (reference sequence). The V end was cut by 1 base, the J end by 7 bases, with 14 bases between. The CDR3, as DNA: TGTGCCAGCAGCTTAGATCAGGGATCTCGGAATGAGCAGTTCTTC. This sequence encodes CASSLDQGSRNEQFF.

This clonotype was seen many times. This sequence joins TRBV5-1 and TRBJ2-1; no firm D call. The CDR3 contains 16 residues. Germline V gene sequence: CDR1 SGHRS, CDR2 YFSETQ. Trimming took 4 bases from V and 0 from J, leaving 14 bases between them. CDR3 coding DNA: TGCGCCAGCAGCCGTCAGGCGGCCAGCTCCTACAATGAGCAGTTCTTC. Amino acids: CASSRQAASSYNEQFF.